Listed here are 14 T cell receptor beta chains from one sample, sequenced in a study of shared clonotypes between healthy human individuals. Sequenced by immunoSEQ multiplex PCR; TCRdb stores in-frame clones only, minus some. The table lists hundreds of thousands of clones, less than 85% of them singletons. The sequencing sample was made of memory CD4+ T cells sorted from blood. Subset denoted: CD45RA-negative fraction. The origin of the receptors is a woman in her 30s in good health.

This rearrangement joins TRBV7-2 to TRBJ2-1, with 13 bases matching TRBD2. Trimming at V came to 5 bases and at J to 10 bases, leaving 8 bases not matched to a gene. CDR1 and CDR2 (germline): SGHTA, FQGNSA. This CDR3 spans 15 amino acids. This CDR3 reads CASSKGLAGNLEQFF. The DNA of the CDR3 is TGTGCCAGCAGCAAGGGACTAGCGGGGAACTTGGAGCAGTTCTTC.

This clone appeared a few times. The gene calls are TRBV5-1 and TRBJ1-3; TRBD1 aligns across 10 bases. In germline, CDR1 is SGHRS, CDR2 YFSETQ. The CDR3 contains 14 residues. Trimming removed 4 bases from V and 9 bases from J; junction bases left unmatched: 7. The CDR3 bases are TGCGCCAGCAGCCGAGGACAGGGGGGTGGCACCATATATTTT. Amino acids: CASSRGQGGGTIYF.

This sequence joins TRBV11-2 and TRBJ1-4; D possibly corresponds to TRBD1 (6 bases). The CDR3 totals 17 residues. V shed 2 bases and J shed 5 bases, with 18 bases lying between them. Per germline, CDR1 SGHAT and CDR2 FQNNGV. CDR3 DNA: TGTGCCAGCAGCTTATTTGGGGGGGGCGCAGGGAATGAAAAACTGTTTTTT. Its translation: CASSLFGGGAGNEKLFF.

This clone has only a few counts. V usage is TRBV25-1 and J usage is TRBJ1-2; the D gene is possibly TRBD1 (6 bases). V shed 6 bases and J shed 1 base, with 12 bases lying between them. From germline, CDR1 is MGHDK and CDR2 SYGVNS. The CDR3 is 14 residues long. The CDR3 DNA sequence: TGTGCCAGCAGGAGACAGGAGGGTAACTATGGCTACACCTTC. This codes for CASRRQEGNYGYTF.

This clone was counted between two and nine times. DNA of the CDR3: TGTGCCAGCAGCTCTGGACGGAGCTACGAGCAGTACTTC. It yields the protein CASSSGRSYEQYF. V and J are TRBV5-4 and TRBJ2-7, with no clear D. The germline V gene encodes CDR1 SGHNT and CDR2 YYREEE (reference sequence). Trimming cost V 3 bases and J 3 bases, with 10 bases left between them. The CDR3 has 13 amino acids. The complete variable domain, with remaining parts taken from reference TRBV5-4 and TRBJ2-7, reads ETGVTQSPTHLIKTRGQQVTLRCSSQSGHNTVSWYQQALGQGPQFIFQYYREEENGRGNFPPRFSGLQFPNYSSELNVNALELDDSALYLCASSSGRSYEQYFGPGTRLTVT.

The gene calls are TRBV4-2 and TRBJ1-3; D unresolved. V lost 2 bases to trimming and J lost 0 bases, with 11 bases between them. CDR1 is LGHNA and CDR2 is YNFKEQ in the germline V gene. The CDR3 is 16 residues long. CDR3 region: CASSQKGSYSGNTIYF. CDR3 bases: TGTGCCAGCAGCCAAAAGGGTAGCTACTCTGGAAACACCATATATTTT.

The V gene is TRBV7-6, the J gene TRBJ2-7, with TRBD2 as a possible D gene (5 bases). V was trimmed by 5 bases and J by 4 bases, leaving 18 bases between them. The CDR3 is made up of 15 amino acids. Germline CDR1 and CDR2: SGHVS and FNYEAQ. The CDR3 coding sequence is TGTGCCAGCAGCCTCGAAAGGACTCCCTTGTACGAGCAGTACTTC. Translating it yields CASSLERTPLYEQYF.

The chain joins TRBV18 to TRBJ1-5; 7 nucleotides agree with TRBD1. The CDR3 consists of 17 residues. Germline V lookup: CDR1 KGHSH, CDR2 LQKENI. The ends lost 3 bases at V and 4 bases at J; junction bases unmatched: 12. CDR3 in amino acids: CASSPTGGGQTNQPQHF. DNA of the CDR3: TGTGCCAGCTCACCTACTGGGGGGGGACAGACAAATCAGCCCCAGCATTTT.

This sequence joins TRBV6-5 and TRBJ2-3; TRBD1 agrees at 8 bases. Germline CDR1 is MNHEY and CDR2 is SVGAGI. The CDR3 runs 15 residues. V lost 6 bases, J lost 6 bases, and 11 bases stayed unmatched. Written as DNA, the CDR3 is TGTGCCAGCAGCACACAGGGGGAGGACGGGGATACGCAGTATTTT. Amino acids: CASSTQGEDGDTQYF.

The rearrangement joins TRBV27 to TRBJ1-5; TRBD1 is a possible D gene (5 bases). Trimming pared 3 bases from V and 6 bases from J, leaving 15 bases between. CDR3 length: 15 amino acids. The germline CDR1 and CDR2 sequences are MNHEY and SMNVEV (reference sequence). Written as DNA, the CDR3 is TGTGCCAGCAGTTTGCGCAGGGTGGGTGGTCAGCCCCAGCATTTT. It encodes CASSLRRVGGQPQHF.

This chain uses TRBV7-9 with TRBJ2-2; weak D call: TRBD1 (6 bases). The V end was cut by 5 bases, the J end by 5 bases, with 12 bases between. Germline V gene sequence: CDR1 SEHNR, CDR2 FQNEAQ (reference sequence). The CDR3 runs 14 residues. CDR3 nucleotides: TGTGCCAGCAGCCAGGACAGTAGAACCGGGGAGCTGTTTTTT. Protein: CASSQDSRTGELFF.

V is TRBV18 and J is TRBJ1-1; 7 positions agree with TRBD1. Looked up from germline, CDR1 is KGHSH and CDR2 is LQKENI. The CDR3 is 13 residues long. Trimming cost V 8 bases and J 0 bases; bases outside gene matches: 3. The CDR3 loop is CASAGGMNTEAFF. The DNA for the CDR3 is TGTGCCAGCGCAGGGGGTATGAACACTGAAGCTTTCTTT.

Only a few counts were recorded for this clone. The gene calls are TRBV19 and TRBJ1-2; 7 bases align to TRBD1. From germline, CDR1 is LNHDA and CDR2 SQIVND (reference sequence). After removal of 2 bases from V and 0 bases from J, the junction contained 6 bases not matched to a gene. CDR3 length: 16 amino acids. This CDR3 is CASSISWTGSNYGYTF. In DNA form, the CDR3 reads TGTGCCAGTAGTATATCATGGACAGGCTCTAACTATGGCTACACCTTC.

The chain recombines TRBV5-1 with TRBJ2-5; D gene ambiguous. Germline assignment: CDR1 SGHRS and CDR2 YFSETQ. The ends were cut back, 2 bases at V and 0 bases at J, with 11 bases in the middle. The CDR3 totals 15 residues. Here the CDR3 reads CASSFLDQNQETQYF. The CDR3 DNA reads TGCGCCAGCAGCTTCTTGGATCAGAACCAAGAGACCCAGTACTTC.